A selection of T cell receptor beta chains follows, all from one sample in a study of immune heterogeneity within non-small cell lung tumors. Each CDR3 protein gets one entry after TCRdb re-called the multiplex PCR reads with MiXCR. The sample yields several thousand distinct CDR3 sequences, 35% to 45% seen once. Sequencing was done on a sample of lung tumor tissue. These TCRs come from a woman in her 50s with non-small cell lung cancer. CDR3s include the opening cysteine and the closing phenylalanine or tryptophan. D genes are given only for firm matches. Clone size is given for some rows only: seen once, a few or many times, or a class if the clone is expanded.

abundance	d_gene	v_gene	j_gene	CDR3nt	CDR3aa
once	NA	TRBV24-1	TRBJ2-2	TGTGCCACCAGTGATTTGGAACTGAACACCGGGGAGCTGTTTTTT	CATSDLELNTGELFF
once	NA	TRBV28	TRBJ1-3	TGTGCCAGCAGGGGGGCGGAAGGAGGAAACACCATATATTTT	CASRGAEGGNTIYF
NA	NA	TRBV4-2	TRBJ2-5	TGTGCCAGCAGCCAAGATTTGAACCAAGATACCCAGTACTTC	CASSQDLNQDTQYF
medium-sized	NA	TRBV5-8	TRBJ2-7	TGTGCCAGCAGCTTTCGGGGAAGCCTAACCTACGAGCAGTACTTC	CASSFRGSLTYEQYF
many	TRBD2	TRBV30	TRBJ2-3	TGTGCCTGGAGTTTAACGGGAGGGAGCACAGATACGCAGTATTTT	CAWSLTGGSTDTQYF
few	TRBD2	TRBV9	TRBJ2-5	TGTGCCAGCAGCTCCGGTAGCGGGAGGGCCCGAGAGACCCAGTACTTC	CASSSGSGRARETQYF
NA	NA	TRBV7-7	TRBJ2-5	TGTGCTAGCAGCTTAGAAGGGGGAATCAGGACCCAGTACTTC	CASSLEGGIRTQYF
medium-sized	TRBD1	TRBV27	TRBJ1-6	TGTGCCAGCAGTTTAGGGGCAGGGGGGAATTCACCCCTCCACTTT	CASSLGAGGNSPLHF
NA	NA	TRBV30	TRBJ1-4	TGTGCCTGGGCCCCTAGGAGTGAAAAACTGTTTTTT	CAWAPRSEKLFF
few	NA	TRBV10-2	TRBJ1-5	TGCGCCAGCAGCGGGGCAGGGTGGAATCAGCCCCAGCATTTT	CASSGAGWNQPQHF
medium-sized	TRBD1	TRBV19	TRBJ2-3	TGTGCCAGTAGTATGGTGACAGGGGGTTCAGATACGCAGTATTTT	CASSMVTGGSDTQYF
NA	TRBD2	TRBV24-1	TRBJ2-5	TGTGCCACCAGTGCTCCCTCCGGGGGGGCGGGGGAGATCCAGTACTTC	CATSAPSGGAGEIQYF
large	NA	TRBV18	TRBJ2-7	TGTGCCAGCTCACCAGGGGACCCATCCTACGAGCAGTACTTC	CASSPGDPSYEQYF
medium-sized	NA	TRBV6-6	TRBJ1-5	TGTGCCAGCAGTTACTCGAGAGGGGGTGGTCAGCCCCAGCATTTT	CASSYSRGGGQPQHF
medium-sized	TRBD1	TRBV28	TRBJ2-7	TGTGCCAGCAGCCTAGGCGGGACAGGAGCCTACGAGCAGTACTTC	CASSLGGTGAYEQYF
large	TRBD2	TRBV27	TRBJ2-2	TGTGCCAGCAGCGGGACTAGCGACACCGGGGAGCTGTTTTTT	CASSGTSDTGELFF
NA	TRBD1	TRBV15	TRBJ2-3	TGTGCCACCAGCAGAGAGAGTGGAGCCAGGGGGATAGATACGCAGTATTTT	CATSRESGARGIDTQYF
medium-sized	TRBD2	TRBV18	TRBJ2-3	TGTGCCAGCTCACCACCGGTCGGGAGGTCTAAGGCAGATACGCAGTATTTT	CASSPPVGRSKADTQYF
NA	NA	TRBV12-3/TRBV12-4	TRBJ2-7	TGTGCCAGCTGTAGGGCAGGGAGTGGCGAGCAGTACTTC	CASCRAGSGEQYF
NA	TRBD1	TRBV7-2	TRBJ1-4	TGTGCCAGCGGCCTAGGTGGACAGGGGGGGGAAAAACTGTTTTTT	CASGLGGQGGEKLFF
medium-sized	NA	TRBV5-1	TRBJ1-2	TGCGCCAGCAGCCTATCCGGGACGGAATATGGCTACACCTTC	CASSLSGTEYGYTF
many	NA	TRBV7-3	TRBJ1-1	TGTGCCAGCAGCCTTTTCTGGAACACTGAAGCTTTCTTT	CASSLFWNTEAFF
NA	NA	TRBV11-2	TRBJ2-7	TGTGCCAGCAGCTTAAAGCAGTACTACGAGCAGTACTTC	CASSLKQYYEQYF
once	NA	TRBV18	TRBJ2-7	TGTGCCAGCTCACCGGACACCTACGAGCAGTACTTC	CASSPDTYEQYF
NA	TRBD1	TRBV30	TRBJ1-2	TGTGCCTGGATTGTATATACAGGGGATCATCCTACTTTC	CAWIVYTGDHPTF
few	NA	TRBV19	TRBJ2-3	TGTGCCAGTAGTACGGGACAAGGGATAACAACATATACGCAGTATTTT	CASSTGQGITTYTQYF
medium-sized	NA	TRBV6-1	TRBJ2-3	TGTGCCAGCAGTGAAGCGCGGAGTTCCACAGATACGCAGTATTTT	CASSEARSSTDTQYF